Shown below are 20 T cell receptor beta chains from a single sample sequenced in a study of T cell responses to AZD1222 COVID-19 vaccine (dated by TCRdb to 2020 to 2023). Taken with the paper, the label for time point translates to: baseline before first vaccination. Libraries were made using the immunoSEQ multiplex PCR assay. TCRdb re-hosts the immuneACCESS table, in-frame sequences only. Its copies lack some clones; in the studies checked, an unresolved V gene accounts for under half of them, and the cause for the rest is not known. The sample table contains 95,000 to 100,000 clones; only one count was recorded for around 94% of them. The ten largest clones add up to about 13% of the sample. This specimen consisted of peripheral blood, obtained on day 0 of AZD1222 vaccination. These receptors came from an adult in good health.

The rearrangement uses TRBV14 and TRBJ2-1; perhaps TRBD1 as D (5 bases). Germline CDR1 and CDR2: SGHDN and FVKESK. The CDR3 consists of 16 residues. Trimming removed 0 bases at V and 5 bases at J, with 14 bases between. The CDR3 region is CASSQEIWGDNNEQFF. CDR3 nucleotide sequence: TGTGCCAGCAGCCAAGAAATCTGGGGCGATAACAATGAGCAGTTCTTC.

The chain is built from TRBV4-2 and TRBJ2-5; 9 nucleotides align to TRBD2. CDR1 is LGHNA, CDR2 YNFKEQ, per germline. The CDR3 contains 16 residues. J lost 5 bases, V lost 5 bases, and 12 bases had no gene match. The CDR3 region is CASSIWGTSNQETQYF. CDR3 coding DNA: TGTGCCAGCAGCATATGGGGGACTAGCAATCAGGAGACCCAGTACTTC.

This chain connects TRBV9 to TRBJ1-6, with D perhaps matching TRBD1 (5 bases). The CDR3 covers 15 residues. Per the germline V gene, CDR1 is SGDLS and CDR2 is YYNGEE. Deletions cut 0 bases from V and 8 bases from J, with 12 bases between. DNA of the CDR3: TGTGCCAGCAGCGTAGATGGGGCACAGGATTCACCCCTCCACTTT. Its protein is CASSVDGAQDSPLHF.

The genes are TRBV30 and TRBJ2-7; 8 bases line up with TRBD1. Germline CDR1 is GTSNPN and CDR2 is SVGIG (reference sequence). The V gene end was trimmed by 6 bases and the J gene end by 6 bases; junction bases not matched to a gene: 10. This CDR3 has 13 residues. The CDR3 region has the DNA TGTGCCTGTTGGACAGGGAGGCCGGGCGAGCAGTACTTC. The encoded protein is CACWTGRPGEQYF.

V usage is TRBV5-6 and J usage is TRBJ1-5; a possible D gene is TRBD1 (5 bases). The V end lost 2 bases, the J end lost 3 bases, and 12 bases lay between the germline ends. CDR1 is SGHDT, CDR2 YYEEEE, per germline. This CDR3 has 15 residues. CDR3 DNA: TGTGCCAGCAGCTTAGGCGGGACCTTCAATCAGCCCCAGCATTTT. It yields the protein CASSLGGTFNQPQHF.

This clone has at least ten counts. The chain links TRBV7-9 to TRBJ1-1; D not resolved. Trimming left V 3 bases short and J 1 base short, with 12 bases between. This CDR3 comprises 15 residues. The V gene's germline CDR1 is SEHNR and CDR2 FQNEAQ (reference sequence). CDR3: CASSLVVRWNTEAFF. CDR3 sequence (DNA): TGTGCCAGCAGCTTGGTGGTACGGTGGAACACTGAAGCTTTCTTT.

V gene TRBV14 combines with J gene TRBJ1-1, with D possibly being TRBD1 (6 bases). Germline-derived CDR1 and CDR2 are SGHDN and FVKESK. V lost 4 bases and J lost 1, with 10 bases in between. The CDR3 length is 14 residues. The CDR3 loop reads CASSPGAWNTEAFF. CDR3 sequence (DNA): TGTGCCAGCAGCCCGGGGGCATGGAACACTGAAGCTTTCTTT.

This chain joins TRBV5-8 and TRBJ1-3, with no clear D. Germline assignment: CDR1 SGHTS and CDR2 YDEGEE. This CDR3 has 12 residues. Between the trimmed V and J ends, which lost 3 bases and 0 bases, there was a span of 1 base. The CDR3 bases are TGTGCCAGCAGCTACTCTGGAAACACCATATATTTT. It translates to CASSYSGNTIYF.

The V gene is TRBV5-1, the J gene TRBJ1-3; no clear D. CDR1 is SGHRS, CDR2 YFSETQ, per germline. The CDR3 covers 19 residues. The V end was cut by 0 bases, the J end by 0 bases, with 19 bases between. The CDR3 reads CASSLESFAGLSSGNTIYF. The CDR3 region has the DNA TGCGCCAGCAGCTTGGAATCCTTCGCCGGACTGAGCTCTGGAAACACCATATATTTT. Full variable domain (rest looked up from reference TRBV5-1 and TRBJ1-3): KAGVTQTPRYLIKTRGQQVTLSCSPISGHRSVSWYQQTPGQGLQFLFEYFSETQRNKGNFPGRFSGRQFSNSRSEMNVSTLELGDSALYLCASSLESFAGLSSGNTIYFGEGSWLTVV.

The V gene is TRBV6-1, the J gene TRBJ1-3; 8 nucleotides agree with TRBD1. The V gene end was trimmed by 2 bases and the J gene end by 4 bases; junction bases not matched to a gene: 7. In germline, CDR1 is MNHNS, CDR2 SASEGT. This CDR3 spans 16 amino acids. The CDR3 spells CASSENRQGRGNTIYF. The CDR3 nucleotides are TGTGCCAGCAGTGAAAATAGACAGGGGCGAGGAAACACCATATATTTT.

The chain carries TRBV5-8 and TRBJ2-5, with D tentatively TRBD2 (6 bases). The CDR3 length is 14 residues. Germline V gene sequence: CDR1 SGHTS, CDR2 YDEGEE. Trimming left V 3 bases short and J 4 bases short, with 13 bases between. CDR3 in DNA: TGTGCCAGCAGCTCCCCCGTGGGGGGAGAGACCCAGTACTTC. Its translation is CASSSPVGGETQYF. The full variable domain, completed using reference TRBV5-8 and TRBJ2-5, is EAGVTQSPTHLIKTRGQQATLRCSPISGHTSVYWYQQALGLGLQFLLWYDEGEERNRGNFPPRFSGRQFPNYSSELNVNALELEDSALYLCASSSPVGGETQYFGPGTRLLVL.

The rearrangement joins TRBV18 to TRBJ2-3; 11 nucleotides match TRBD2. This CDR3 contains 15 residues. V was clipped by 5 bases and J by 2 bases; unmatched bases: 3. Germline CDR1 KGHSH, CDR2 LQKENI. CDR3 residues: CASSGGLADTDTQYF. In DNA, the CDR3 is TGTGCCAGCTCAGGGGGACTAGCGGACACAGATACGCAGTATTTT. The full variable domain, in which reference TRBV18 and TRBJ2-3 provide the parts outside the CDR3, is NAGVMQNPRHLVRRRGQEARLRCSPMKGHSHVYWYRQLPEEGLKFMVYLQKENIIDESGMPKERFSAEFPKEGPSILRIQQVVRGDSAAYFCASSGGLADTDTQYFGPGTRLTVL.

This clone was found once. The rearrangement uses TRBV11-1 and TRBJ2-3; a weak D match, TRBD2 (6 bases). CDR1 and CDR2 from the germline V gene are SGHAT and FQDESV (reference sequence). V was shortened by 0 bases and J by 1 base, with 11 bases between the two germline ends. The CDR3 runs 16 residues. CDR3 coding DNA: TGTGCCAGCAGCTTAGCCCGACGCGGGGGCACAGATACGCAGTATTTT. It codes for CASSLARRGGTDTQYF.

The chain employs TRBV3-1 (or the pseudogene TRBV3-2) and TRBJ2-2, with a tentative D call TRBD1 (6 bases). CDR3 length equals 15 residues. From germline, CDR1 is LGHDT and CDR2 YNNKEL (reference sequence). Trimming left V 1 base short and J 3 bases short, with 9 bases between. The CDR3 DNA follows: TGTGCCAGCAGCCAAGTTTCAGGGGACACCGGGGAGCTGTTTTTT. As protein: CASSQVSGDTGELFF.

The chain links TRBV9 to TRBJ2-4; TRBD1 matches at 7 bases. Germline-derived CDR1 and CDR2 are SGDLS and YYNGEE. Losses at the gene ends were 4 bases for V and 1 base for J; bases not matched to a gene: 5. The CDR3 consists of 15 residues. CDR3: CASSPDREAKNIQYF. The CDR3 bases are TGTGCCAGCAGCCCAGACAGGGAGGCCAAAAACATTCAGTACTTC.

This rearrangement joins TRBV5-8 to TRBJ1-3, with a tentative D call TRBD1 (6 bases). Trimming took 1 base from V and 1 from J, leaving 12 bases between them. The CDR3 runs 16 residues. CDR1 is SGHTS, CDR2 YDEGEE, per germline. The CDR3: CASSLMWGASGNTIYF. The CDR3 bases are TGTGCCAGCAGCTTGATGTGGGGGGCTTCTGGAAACACCATATATTTT.

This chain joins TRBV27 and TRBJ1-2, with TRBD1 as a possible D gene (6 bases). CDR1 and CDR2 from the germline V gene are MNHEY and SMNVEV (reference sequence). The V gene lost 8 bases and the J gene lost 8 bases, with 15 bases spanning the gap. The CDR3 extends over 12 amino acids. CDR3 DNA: TGTGCCAGCTTCTCCGTAGGGGGAGGCTACACCTTC. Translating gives CASFSVGGGYTF.

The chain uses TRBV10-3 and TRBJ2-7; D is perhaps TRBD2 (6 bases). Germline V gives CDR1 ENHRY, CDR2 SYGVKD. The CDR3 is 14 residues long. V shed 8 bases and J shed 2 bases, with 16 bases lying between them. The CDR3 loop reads CAIRDRDSTYEQYF. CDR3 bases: TGTGCCATCCGCGACCGGGACTCTACCTACGAGCAGTACTTC.

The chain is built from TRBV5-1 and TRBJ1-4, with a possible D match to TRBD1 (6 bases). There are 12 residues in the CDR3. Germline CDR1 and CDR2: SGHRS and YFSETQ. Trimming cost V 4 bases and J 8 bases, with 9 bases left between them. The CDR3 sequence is CASSRTGEKLFF. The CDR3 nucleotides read TGCGCCAGCAGCCGTACAGGGGAAAAACTGTTTTTT.

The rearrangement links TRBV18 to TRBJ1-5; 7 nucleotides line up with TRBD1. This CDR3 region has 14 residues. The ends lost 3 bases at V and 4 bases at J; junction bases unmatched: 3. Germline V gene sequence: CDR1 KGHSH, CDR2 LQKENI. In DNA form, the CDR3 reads TGTGCCAGCTCACCGGGGACAGAGAATCAGCCCCAGCATTTT. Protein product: CASSPGTENQPQHF.